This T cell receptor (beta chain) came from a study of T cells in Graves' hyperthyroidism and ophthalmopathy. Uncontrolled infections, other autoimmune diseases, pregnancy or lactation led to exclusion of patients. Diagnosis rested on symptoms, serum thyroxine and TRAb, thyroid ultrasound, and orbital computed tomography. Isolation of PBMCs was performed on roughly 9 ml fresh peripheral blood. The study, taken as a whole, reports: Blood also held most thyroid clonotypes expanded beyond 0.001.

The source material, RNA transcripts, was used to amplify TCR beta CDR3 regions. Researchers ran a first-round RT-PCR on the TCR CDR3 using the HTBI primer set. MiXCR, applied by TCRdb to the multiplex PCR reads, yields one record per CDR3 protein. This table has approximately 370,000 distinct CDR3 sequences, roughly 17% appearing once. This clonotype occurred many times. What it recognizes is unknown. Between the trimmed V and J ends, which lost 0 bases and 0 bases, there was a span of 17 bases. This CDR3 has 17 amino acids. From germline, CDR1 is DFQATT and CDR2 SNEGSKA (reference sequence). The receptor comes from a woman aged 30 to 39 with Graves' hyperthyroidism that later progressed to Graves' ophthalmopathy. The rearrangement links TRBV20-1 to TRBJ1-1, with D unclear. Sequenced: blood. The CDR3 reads CSARDGNPRSMNTEAFF. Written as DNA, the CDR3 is TGCAGTGCTAGAGATGGTAACCCCCGGAGTATGAACACTGAAGCTTTCTTT.